This is a list of T cell receptor beta chains from one sample in a study of identical twins. TCRdb called the 5' RACE reads again in MiXCR, with one record for every CDR3 protein. The sample has under 900,000 distinct CDR3 sequences; 15% to 20% are singletons. This sample was shared with a second study, whose subject was T cells expressing NK-cell markers.

The sample was PBMCs. The receptors derive from a woman aged 18-29 years in good health. Each CDR3 is given with its conserved first and last residue. The D gene is left open where the match is weak. For some rows the clone size is stated as once, few or many, or as a class when expanded; others skip it.

size: NA; J: TRBJ2-7; D: TRBD2; length: 16; V: TRBV9; CDR3: CASSVGWASGTYEQYF; DNA: TGTGCCAGCAGCGTAGGGTGGGCTAGCGGGACCTACGAGCAGTACTTC
size: NA; J: TRBJ2-7; D: NA; length: 16; V: TRBV9; CDR3: CASSADPASLTYEQYF; DNA: TGTGCCAGCAGCGCCGACCCGGCCAGTCTAACCTACGAGCAGTACTTC
size: NA; J: TRBJ2-5; D: NA; length: 17; V: TRBV27; CDR3: CASRQGAGAPRQETQYF; DNA: TGTGCCAGCAGACAAGGGGCGGGGGCGCCTAGACAAGAGACCCAGTACTTC
size: NA; J: TRBJ2-5; D: NA; length: 16; V: TRBV27; CDR3: CASSRTPRVNQETQYF; DNA: TGTGCCAGCAGTCGAACCCCCAGGGTCAACCAAGAGACCCAGTACTTC
size: few; J: TRBJ2-7; D: NA; length: 14; V: TRBV5-1; CDR3: CASSRRGLGYEQYF; DNA: TGCGCCAGCAGCAGGAGGGGCCTAGGGTACGAGCAGTACTTC
size: few; J: TRBJ2-7; D: TRBD2; length: 14; V: TRBV20-1; CDR3: CSARGASGPYEQYF; DNA: TGCAGTGCTAGAGGGGCTAGCGGCCCCTACGAGCAGTACTTC
size: NA; J: TRBJ2-3; D: NA; length: 14; V: TRBV29-1; CDR3: CSAARGPSTDTQYF; DNA: TGCAGCGCCGCACGGGGACCTAGCACAGATACGCAGTATTTT
size: NA; J: TRBJ2-6; D: NA; length: 16; V: TRBV27; CDR3: CASSWGPGAGANVLTF; DNA: TGTGCCAGCAGCTGGGGCCCAGGAGCTGGGGCCAACGTCCTGACTTTC
size: many; J: TRBJ2-3; D: TRBD1; length: 15; V: TRBV20-1; CDR3: CSARSPDRGTDTQYF; DNA: TGCAGTGCTAGGAGCCCCGACAGGGGCACAGATACGCAGTATTTT
size: NA; J: TRBJ2-5; D: NA; length: 15; V: TRBV5-1; CDR3: CASSNVAGPQETQYF; DNA: TGCGCCAGCAGCAATGTGGCAGGACCCCAAGAGACCCAGTACTTC
size: NA; J: TRBJ2-1; D: TRBD2; length: 15; V: TRBV6-1; CDR3: CASTHGTSGSNEQFF; DNA: TGTGCCAGCACCCACGGGACTAGCGGGAGCAATGAGCAGTTCTTC
size: NA; J: TRBJ2-7; D: TRBD1; length: 15; V: TRBV7-9; CDR3: CASSLGTGGENEQYF; DNA: TGTGCCAGCAGCTTAGGGACAGGGGGTGAGAACGAGCAGTACTTC
size: few; J: TRBJ2-1; D: NA; length: 14; V: TRBV29-1; CDR3: CSVEDRPSYNEQFF; DNA: TGCAGCGTTGAGGACCGACCCTCCTACAATGAGCAGTTCTTC
size: few; J: TRBJ2-1; D: NA; length: 14; V: TRBV5-1; CDR3: CASSPGRGQNEQFF; DNA: TGCGCCAGCAGCCCCGGGAGGGGGCAAAATGAGCAGTTCTTC
size: NA; J: TRBJ2-5; D: NA; length: 15; V: TRBV15; CDR3: CATSSRQERRETQYF; DNA: TGTGCCACCAGCAGCCGACAGGAACGTAGGGAGACCCAGTACTTC